This T cell receptor beta chain was identified in a study of cytomegalovirus exposure and HLA in healthy donors. The germline V and J ends were trimmed by 3 bases and 8 bases, with 13 bases remaining between them. The V gene's germline CDR1 is MDHEN and CDR2 SYDVKM. This CDR3 region has 14 residues. The PCR had 60 Vbeta and 13 Jbeta primers. Some clones are missing from TCRdb's copy, which holds only in-frame ones; the method was immunoSEQ multiplex PCR. The sample includes about 150,000 clones, just under 75% of them seen just once. The sequence came from a young woman in good health and CMV-seronegative. The rearrangement uses TRBV28 and TRBJ1-4; D is undetermined. Sequenced material: PBMCs. The CDR3 protein is CASSLTGSYEKLFF. CDR3 nucleotides: TGTGCCAGCAGTTTGACCGGGTCCTACGAAAAACTGTTTTTT.